Listed below are T cell receptor beta chains from one sample, sequenced in a study of Ad26.COV2.S vaccination and SARS-CoV-2 variants. Repertoires were generated with immunoSEQ multiplex PCR, while TCRdb's copy carries only in-frame clones and drops some. This table has roughly 450,000 clones, approximately 92% appearing once. Sample: peripheral blood, taken in a trial of Ad26.COV2.S vaccine versus placebo. These receptors were obtained from a person aged 18-65 years who received the Ad26.COV2.S COVID-19 vaccine or a placebo. Both conserved end residues are part of each CDR3. The order of the fields is V gene, D gene, J gene, clone size, CDR3 DNA, CDR3 protein. D genes are given only for firm matches. Some rows have no size entry. The others give once, few or many, or a class for an expanded clone.

V gene: TRBV6-5
D gene: NA
J gene: TRBJ1-1
clone size: NA
CDR3 DNA: TGTGCCAGCAGTTCCAGGGCCGACACTGAAGCTTTCTTT
CDR3 protein: CASSSRADTEAFF

V gene: TRBV11-2
D gene: NA
J gene: TRBJ1-3
clone size: NA
CDR3 DNA: TGTGCCAGCAGCCCCCGGGTTTCGGGCTCTGGAAACACCATATATTTT
CDR3 protein: CASSPRVSGSGNTIYF

V gene: TRBV18
D gene: NA
J gene: TRBJ1-5
clone size: NA
CDR3 DNA: TGTGCCAGCTCACCGAATGGCCCGTTAGCGGGCAATCAGCCCCAGCATTTT
CDR3 protein: CASSPNGPLAGNQPQHF

V gene: TRBV5-1
D gene: TRBD2
J gene: TRBJ2-1
clone size: NA
CDR3 DNA: TGCGCCAGCAGCTCCTTAGCGGGAGGCGGGGGAAGCTCCTACAATGAGCAGTTCTTC
CDR3 protein: CASSSLAGGGGSSYNEQFF

V gene: TRBV2
D gene: TRBD1
J gene: TRBJ2-2
clone size: NA
CDR3 DNA: TGTGCCCGCCGGGACAGGGTCGGGGGGGAGCTGTTTTTT
CDR3 protein: CARRDRVGGELFF

V gene: TRBV3-1/TRBV3-2
D gene: NA
J gene: TRBJ2-3
clone size: NA
CDR3 DNA: TGTGCCAGCAGCCAAGATCTTCAGCCCCTAGGAGATACGCAGTATTTT
CDR3 protein: CASSQDLQPLGDTQYF

V gene: TRBV5-1
D gene: NA
J gene: TRBJ1-1
clone size: NA
CDR3 DNA: TGCGCCAGCAGCATAGATGGGGGGCCAGGCGGGAACACTGAAGCTTTCTTT
CDR3 protein: CASSIDGGPGGNTEAFF

V gene: TRBV3-1/TRBV3-2
D gene: NA
J gene: TRBJ1-2
clone size: NA
CDR3 DNA: TGTGCCAGCAGCCTCAGGGAACGGGGCTACACCTTC
CDR3 protein: CASSLRERGYTF

V gene: TRBV5-4
D gene: TRBD1
J gene: TRBJ2-5
clone size: NA
CDR3 DNA: TGTGCCAGCAGCCATACAGGGGGAGGAGAGACCCAGTACTTC
CDR3 protein: CASSHTGGGETQYF

V gene: TRBV5-8
D gene: TRBD2
J gene: TRBJ2-1
clone size: once
CDR3 DNA: TGTGCCAGCAGCAAACTGGCAGGGTTGAGCGGGAGGATGGACAATGAGCAGTTCTTC
CDR3 protein: CASSKLAGLSGRMDNEQFF

V gene: TRBV19
D gene: TRBD2
J gene: TRBJ2-7
clone size: NA
CDR3 DNA: TGTGCCAGTAGTATTGCGGGAGTGGGTTACGAGCAGTACTTC
CDR3 protein: CASSIAGVGYEQYF

V gene: TRBV3-1/TRBV3-2
D gene: TRBD2
J gene: TRBJ2-2
clone size: NA
CDR3 DNA: TGTGCCAGCAGCCGAGGGACTAGCAATCGAAACCGGGAGCTGTTTTTT
CDR3 protein: CASSRGTSNRNRELFF

V gene: TRBV29-1
D gene: TRBD2
J gene: TRBJ2-7
clone size: NA
CDR3 DNA: TGCAGCGTTCTACTGCTTAGCGGGAGTGAAGCCTACGAGCAGTACTTC
CDR3 protein: CSVLLLSGSEAYEQYF